These 11 T cell receptor beta chains were all obtained from the same sample, sequenced in a study of T cells after yellow fever vaccination. TCRdb reprocessed the 5' RACE reads via MiXCR and lists one record per CDR3 protein. Of 200,000 to 300,000 distinct CDR3 sequences in the sample, roughly 6.3% were seen once. The input for sequencing was CD4+ T cells sorted from PBMCs, taken on the day of the yellow fever booster vaccination. All receptors derive from a young man who received the YFV17D yellow fever vaccine.

This clonotype was observed a few times. The chain joins TRBV7-2 to TRBJ2-4, with no clear D. CDR1 SGHTA and CDR2 FQGNSA come from the germline V gene. V was trimmed by 3 bases and J by 8 bases, leaving 14 bases between them. The CDR3 is made up of 14 amino acids. The CDR3, as DNA: TGTGCCAGCAGCTTCCAGCAGAGTGGTGACATTCAGTACTTC. It encodes CASSFQQSGDIQYF. Using reference TRBV7-2 and TRBJ2-4 for the parts outside the CDR3, the full variable domain is GAGVSQSPSNKVTEKGKDVELRCDPISGHTALYWYRQSLGQGLEFLIYFQGNSAPDKSGLPSDRFSAERTGGSVSTLTIQRTQQEDSAVYLCASSFQQSGDIQYFGAGTRLSVL.

The CDR3 spells CASSFLLQGINGAQYF. CDR3 DNA sequence: TGTGCCAGCAGCTTCCTCCTCCAGGGGATTAACGGTGCCCAGTACTTC. The chain recombines TRBV5-5 with TRBJ2-5; a weak D match, TRBD1 (6 bases). The CDR3 contains 16 residues. V lost 2 bases and J lost 9, with 23 bases in between. The germline V gene has CDR1 SGHKS and CDR2 YYEKEE (reference sequence).

This sequence joins TRBV4-1 and TRBJ2-3; 8 positions agree with TRBD1. CDR3 length: 14 amino acids. J lost 3 bases, V lost 5 bases, and 4 bases had no gene match. CDR1 is MGHRA and CDR2 is YSYEKL in the germline V gene. CDR3 coding DNA: TGCGCCAGCAGCGGACAGGGTATGACAGATACGCAGTATTTT. It specifies CASSGQGMTDTQYF.

The chain's CDR3 is CASGAEGKVDEQYF. CDR3 sequence (DNA): TGCGCCAGCGGGGCCGAGGGGAAGGTGGACGAGCAGTACTTC. V gene TRBV5-1 combines with J gene TRBJ2-7; tentatively, D is TRBD1 or TRBD2 (5 bases each). The CDR3 sequence is 14 residues long. Germline assignment: CDR1 SGHRS and CDR2 YFSETQ. V lost 7 bases to trimming and J lost 5 bases, with 19 bases between them.

This clonotype was counted a few times. This rearrangement joins TRBV5-8 to TRBJ2-5; D gene uncertain. V was shortened by 4 bases and J by 7 bases, with 11 bases between the two germline ends. CDR1 is SGHTS, CDR2 YDEGEE, per germline. The CDR3 is 12 residues long. CDR3 region: CASSPVLGTQYF. The CDR3 coding sequence is TGTGCCAGCAGCCCGGTTTTAGGGACCCAGTACTTC.

This clonotype was seen many times. The rearrangement uses TRBV7-2 and TRBJ2-2, with 9 nucleotides matching TRBD2. The trim removed 3 bases at V and 5 bases at J, leaving 4 bases unmatched. CDR1 and CDR2 from the germline V gene are SGHTA and FQGNSA. The CDR3 has 15 amino acids. The CDR3: CASSFSGRRTGELFF. The CDR3 DNA is TGTGCCAGCAGCTTTAGCGGGAGACGGACCGGGGAGCTGTTTTTT. The complete variable domain, with remaining parts taken from reference TRBV7-2 and TRBJ2-2, reads GAGVSQSPSNKVTEKGKDVELRCDPISGHTALYWYRQSLGQGLEFLIYFQGNSAPDKSGLPSDRFSAERTGGSVSTLTIQRTQQEDSAVYLCASSFSGRRTGELFFGEGSRLTVL.

The rearrangement links TRBV4-3 to TRBJ1-2; possibly TRBD1 for D (5 bases). This CDR3 is built from 16 residues. Trimming shortened V by 5 bases and J by 6 bases, and 22 bases separated the two germline ends. Germline CDR1 LGHNA, CDR2 YSLEER. The CDR3 loop is CASSGGLRQKVDGYTF. The CDR3 coding sequence is TGCGCCAGCAGCGGCGGTCTCAGACAGAAGGTCGATGGCTACACCTTC.

This clonotype was seen repeatedly, ten times or more. This chain uses TRBV12-3 or TRBV12-4 with TRBJ2-7; D is perhaps TRBD1 (6 bases). This CDR3 is 13 amino acids long. Trimming took off 3 bases at V and 2 bases at J, with 8 bases between the two ends. In nucleotides, the CDR3 is TGTGCCAGCAGTTTCAGGGGAGCCTACGAGCAGTACTTC. Protein sequence: CASSFRGAYEQYF.

This clonotype was found many times. J is TRBJ2-5 and V is TRBV27; 10 nucleotides match TRBD2. V lost 5 bases and J lost 4; bases outside the gene matches: 7. Germline V CDR1 and CDR2: MNHEY, SMNVEV (reference sequence). The length of the CDR3 is 15 residues. Here the CDR3 DNA reads TGTGCCAGCAGTGGGGGACTAGCGACTAGAGAGACCCAGTACTTC. As protein: CASSGGLATRETQYF.

In this sample, this clonotype turned up a few times. This chain joins TRBV7-8 and TRBJ2-1; the D gene is possibly TRBD2 (6 bases). Germline V CDR1 and CDR2: SGHVS, FQNEAQ. V gave up 4 bases and J gave up 3 bases, with 13 bases separating them. CDR3 length: 15 residues. The CDR3 nucleotides read TGTGCCAGCAGCTCGGCCCTAGCGAACTACAATGAGCAGTTCTTC. It is translated as CASSSALANYNEQFF.

This clonotype was recorded once. Germline is not matched at one junction end, which may reflect a read error. The V call is TRBV5-1, the J call TRBJ2-1; TRBD2 is a possible D gene (7 bases). Germline V CDR1 and CDR2: SGHRS, YFSETQ. The CDR3 has 15 residues. The CDR3 reads CASSLGGGSYSEQFF. DNA of the CDR3: TGCGCCAGCAGCTTGGGGGGGGGCTCCTACAGTGAGCAGTTCTTC. Full variable domain (missing parts from reference TRBV5-1 and TRBJ2-1): KAGVTQTPRYLIKTRGQQVTLSCSPISGHRSVSWYQQTPGQGLQFLFEYFSETQRNKGNFPGRFSGRQFSNSRSEMNVSTLELGDSALYLCASSLGGGSYSEQFFGPGTRLTVL.